The 2 T cell receptor beta chains presented below share a single source sample, sequenced in a study of multiple sclerosis patients with progressive multifocal leukoencephalopathy. Time point described: five to six months of natalizumab therapy. This table comes from immunoSEQ multiplex PCR, and its TCRdb copy is limited to in-frame clones, with some not included. The sample gives tens of thousands of clones, about nine tenths of which show up once; approximately 1.6% is in the top ten. This sample comprised PBMCs, obtained from a patient treated with natalizumab. The receptor set was obtained from a human donor with multiple sclerosis.

The chain carries TRBV6-1 and TRBJ2-7; no clear D. The germline V and J ends were trimmed by 4 bases and 5 bases, with 6 bases remaining between them. Germline V lookup: CDR1 MNHNS, CDR2 SASEGT. CDR3 length: 11 amino acids. This CDR3 reads CASSVLHEQYF. The CDR3 nucleotides are TGTGCCAGCAGTGTTTTACACGAGCAGTACTTC.

This chain connects TRBV5-5 to TRBJ2-7, with 9 bases aligning to TRBD1. The ends lost 4 bases at V and 7 bases at J; junction bases unmatched: 12. Germline-derived CDR1 and CDR2 are SGHKS and YYEKEE (reference sequence). CDR3 size: 15 residues. The CDR3 region has the DNA TGTGCCAGCAGCCGCTGGGACAGGGAGAATGAGGAGCAGTACTTC. It translates to CASSRWDRENEEQYF. The variable domain in full, with the rest retrieved from reference TRBV5-5 and TRBJ2-7, is DAGVTQSPTHLIKTRGQQVTLRCSPISGHKSVSWYQQVLGQGPQFIFQYYEKEERGRGNFPDRFSARQFPNYSSELNVNALLLGDSALYLCASSRWDRENEEQYFGPGTRLTVT.